Below are 14 T cell receptor beta chains sequenced from a single sample in a study of somatic mutations in cytotoxic T cells in rheumatoid arthritis. TCRdb's copy holds only in-frame clones and misses some; the assay was immunoSEQ multiplex PCR. The sample has around 20,000 clones; 65% to 70% are singletons. Sequenced sample: CD8+ T cells sorted from blood. The receptors originated from an adult with rheumatoid arthritis.

The chain uses TRBV4-1 and TRBJ1-1, with 8 nucleotides matching TRBD1. Trimming removed 3 bases from V and 6 bases from J; junction bases left unmatched: 6. Germline V lookup: CDR1 MGHRA, CDR2 YSYEKL. The CDR3 has 14 amino acids. This chain's CDR3 is CASSHATGDAEAFF. CDR3 DNA: TGCGCCAGCAGCCACGCGACAGGGGACGCTGAAGCTTTCTTT.

In its sample, this clone was seen a few times. The gene calls are TRBV10-3 and TRBJ1-2, with D possibly TRBD1 on 6 matching bases. Germline V gene sequence: CDR1 ENHRY, CDR2 SYGVKD. The V and J ends lost 4 bases and 5 bases respectively, with 11 bases between them. The CDR3 contains 13 residues. As DNA, the CDR3 is TGTGCCATCAGTGTTGGGGGCGGGTATGGCTACACCTTC. Amino acid sequence: CAISVGGGYGYTF.

The genes are TRBV15 and TRBJ2-5; 11 nucleotides match TRBD2. The J call may be incorrect, as the DNA end agrees better with TRBJ2-7. From germline, CDR1 is LNHNV and CDR2 YYDKDF (reference sequence). The CDR3 totals 15 residues. CDR3 sequence reads: CATSSGLAVASEQYF. CDR3 DNA sequence: TGTGCCACCAGTTCGGGACTAGCGGTTGCCTCCGAGCAGTACTTC.

The chain couples TRBV28 to TRBJ2-1; weak D call: TRBD1 (6 bases). The V and J ends lost 3 bases and 2 bases respectively, with 11 bases between them. The germline CDR1 and CDR2 sequences are MDHEN and SYDVKM. The CDR3 loop spans 15 amino acids. The CDR3 DNA follows: TGTGCCAGCAGTTTCATACAGGGAACCTACAATGAGCAGTTCTTC. Translation: CASSFIQGTYNEQFF.

The chain carries TRBV27 and TRBJ2-7; 11 positions agree with TRBD2. The trim removed 6 bases at V and 2 bases at J, leaving 3 bases unmatched. Germline assignment: CDR1 MNHEY and CDR2 SMNVEV (reference sequence). The CDR3 has 14 amino acids. DNA for the CDR3: TGTGCCAGCAGGCATAGCGGGGGGGCCTACGAGCAGTACTTC. Its protein is CASRHSGGAYEQYF.

V gene TRBV11-2 combines with J gene TRBJ2-1, with a tentative D call TRBD2 (6 bases). CDR3 length equals 16 residues. Germline-derived CDR1 and CDR2 are SGHAT and FQNNGV. V was trimmed by 7 bases and J by 10 bases, leaving 26 bases between them. The CDR3: CASTRGRDWVIIEQFF. The CDR3 DNA sequence: TGTGCCAGCACCCGGGGCCGGGACTGGGTAATTATCGAGCAGTTCTTC.

J is TRBJ2-1 and V is TRBV9; D remains ambiguous. The CDR3 has 14 residues. The germline V and J ends were trimmed by 0 bases and 0 bases, with 4 bases remaining between them. CDR1 and CDR2 from the germline V gene are SGDLS and YYNGEE. The CDR3 reads CASSVDSSYNEQFF. Here the CDR3 DNA reads TGTGCCAGCAGCGTAGATAGCTCCTACAATGAGCAGTTCTTC.

V gene TRBV23-1 combines with J gene TRBJ1-2, with D hard to call. TRBV23-1 carries the ORF label, with uncertain function. V dropped 5 bases and J dropped 2 bases, with 15 bases sitting between them. This CDR3 comprises 15 residues. For the CDR3, the DNA is TGCGCCAGCAGTTCGACCAGGACGGAGAACTATGGCTACACCTTC. This gives the protein CASSSTRTENYGYTF.

The chain links TRBV9 to TRBJ2-2; 9 bases agree with TRBD1. The CDR3 length is 15 residues. V was pared by 0 bases and J by 7 bases, with 4 bases of the junction left unmatched. The germline V gene has CDR1 SGDLS and CDR2 YYNGEE. CDR3 loop: CASSVEQGARGELFF. The CDR3 DNA follows: TGTGCCAGCAGCGTAGAACAGGGGGCGCGCGGGGAGCTGTTTTTT.

This clone has only a few counts. This sequence joins TRBV7-3 and TRBJ2-7, with 10 bases aligning to TRBD2. Germline V gives CDR1 SGHTA, CDR2 FQGTGA. V lost 5 bases and J lost 0; bases outside the gene matches: 4. This CDR3 has 15 amino acids. The CDR3 spells CASSILAGTSYEQYF. The DNA for the CDR3 is TGTGCCAGCAGCATACTAGCGGGGACCTCCTACGAGCAGTACTTC.

The chain is built from TRBV9 and TRBJ2-3; weak D call: TRBD2 (7 bases). This CDR3 comprises 17 residues. From germline, CDR1 is SGDLS and CDR2 YYNGEE. V lost 0 bases to trimming and J lost 2 bases, with 16 bases between them. CDR3 nucleotide sequence: TGTGCCAGCAGCGTAGCTACGGGGGAGGGGGACACAGATACGCAGTATTTT. As protein: CASSVATGEGDTDTQYF.

The V gene is TRBV11-2, the J gene TRBJ1-5; D not certain. V was trimmed by 5 bases and J by 4 bases, leaving 9 bases between them. The CDR3 consists of 13 residues. CDR1 and CDR2 (germline): SGHAT, FQNNGV. CDR3 in DNA: TGTGCCAGCAGCCCCCGACTTAATCAGCCCCAGCATTTT. Residues: CASSPRLNQPQHF.

V and J are TRBV7-9 and TRBJ2-7; D gene ambiguous. CDR3 length: 12 amino acids. Germline-derived CDR1 and CDR2 are SEHNR and FQNEAQ (reference sequence). The V end lost 5 bases, the J end lost 6 bases, and 11 bases lay between the germline ends. CDR3 bases: TGTGCCAGCAGCCCGACCCCTGGCGAGCAGTACTTC. Translating it yields CASSPTPGEQYF.

This chain links TRBV6-5 with TRBJ2-3; D gene unclear. The CDR3 is 12 residues long. With 4 bases removed from V and 5 bases from J, the gap between germline ends came to 7 bases. The germline CDR1 and CDR2 sequences are MNHEY and SVGAGI. CDR3 sequence reads: CASSWTGDTQYF. The DNA of the CDR3 is TGTGCCAGCAGTTGGACCGGAGATACGCAGTATTTT.